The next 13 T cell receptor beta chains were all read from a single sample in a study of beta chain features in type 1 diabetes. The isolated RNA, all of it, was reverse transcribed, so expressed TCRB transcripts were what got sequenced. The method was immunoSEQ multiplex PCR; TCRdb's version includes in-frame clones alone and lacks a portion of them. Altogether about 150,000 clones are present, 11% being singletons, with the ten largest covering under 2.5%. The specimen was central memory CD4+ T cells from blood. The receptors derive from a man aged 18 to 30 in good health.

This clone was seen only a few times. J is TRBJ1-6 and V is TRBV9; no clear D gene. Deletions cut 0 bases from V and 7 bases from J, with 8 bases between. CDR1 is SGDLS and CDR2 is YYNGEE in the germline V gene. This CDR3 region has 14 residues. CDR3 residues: CASSVDGVNSPLHF. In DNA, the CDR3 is TGTGCCAGCAGCGTAGACGGGGTAAATTCACCCCTCCACTTT.

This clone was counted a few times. CDR3 residues: CASSLGQDQPQHF. DNA of the CDR3: TGTGCCAGCAGCTTGGGACAGGATCAGCCCCAGCATTTT. This sequence joins TRBV7-2 and TRBJ1-5; 8 positions agree with TRBD1. The junction had 0 bases not matched to a gene; V was cut back by 3 bases and J by 5 bases. This CDR3 spans 13 amino acids. Germline CDR1 reads SGHTA; CDR2 reads FQGNSA.

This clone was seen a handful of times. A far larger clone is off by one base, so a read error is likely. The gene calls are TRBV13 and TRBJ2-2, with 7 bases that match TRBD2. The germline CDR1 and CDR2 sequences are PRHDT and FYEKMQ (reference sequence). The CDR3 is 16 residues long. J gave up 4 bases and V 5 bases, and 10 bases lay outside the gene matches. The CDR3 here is CASSASGGGVTGELFF. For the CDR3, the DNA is TGTGCCAGCAGCGCCTCTGGCGGGGGTGTCACCGGGGAGCTGTTTTTT.

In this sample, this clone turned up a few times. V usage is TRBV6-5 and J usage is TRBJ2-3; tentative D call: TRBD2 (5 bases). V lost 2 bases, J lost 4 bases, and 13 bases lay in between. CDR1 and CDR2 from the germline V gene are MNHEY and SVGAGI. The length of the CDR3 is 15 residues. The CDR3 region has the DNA TGTGCCAGCAGTTACAAGGCAGGAGGACCAGATACGCAGTATTTT. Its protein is CASSYKAGGPDTQYF.

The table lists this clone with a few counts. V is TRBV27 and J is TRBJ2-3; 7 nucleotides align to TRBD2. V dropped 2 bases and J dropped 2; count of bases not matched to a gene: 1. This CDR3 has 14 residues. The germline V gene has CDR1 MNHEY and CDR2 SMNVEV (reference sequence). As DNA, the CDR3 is TGTGCCAGCAGTTTAAGCGGGACCACAGATACGCAGTATTTT. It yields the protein CASSLSGTTDTQYF.

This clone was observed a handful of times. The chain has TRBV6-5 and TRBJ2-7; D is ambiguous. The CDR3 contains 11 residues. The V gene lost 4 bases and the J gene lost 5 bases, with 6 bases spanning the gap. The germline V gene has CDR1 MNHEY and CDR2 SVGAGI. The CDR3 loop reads CASSSFNEQYF. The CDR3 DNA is TGTGCCAGCAGTTCCTTCAACGAGCAGTACTTC.

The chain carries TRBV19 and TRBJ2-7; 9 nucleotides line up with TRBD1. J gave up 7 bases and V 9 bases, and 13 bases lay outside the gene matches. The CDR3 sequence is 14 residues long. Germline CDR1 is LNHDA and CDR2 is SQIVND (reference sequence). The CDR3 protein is CASTSGQGTLEQYF. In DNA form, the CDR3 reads TGTGCCAGCACCTCGGGACAGGGAACGTTGGAGCAGTACTTC. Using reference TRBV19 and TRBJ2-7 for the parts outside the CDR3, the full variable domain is DGGITQSPKYLFRKEGQNVTLSCEQNLNHDAMYWYRQDPGQGLRLIYYSQIVNDFQKGDIAEGYSVSREKKESFPLTVTSAQKNPTAFYLCASTSGQGTLEQYFGPGTRLTVT.

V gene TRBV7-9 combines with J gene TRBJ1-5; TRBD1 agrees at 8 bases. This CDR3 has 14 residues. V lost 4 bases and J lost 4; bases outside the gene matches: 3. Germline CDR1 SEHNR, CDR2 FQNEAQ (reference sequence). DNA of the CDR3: TGTGCCAGCAGCTCAACAGGGGGAAATCAGCCCCAGCATTTT. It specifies CASSSTGGNQPQHF.

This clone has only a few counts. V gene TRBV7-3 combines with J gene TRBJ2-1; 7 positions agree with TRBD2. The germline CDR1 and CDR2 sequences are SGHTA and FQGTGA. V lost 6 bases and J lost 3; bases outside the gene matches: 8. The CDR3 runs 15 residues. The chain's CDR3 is CASRFELAGYNEQFF. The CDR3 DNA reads TGTGCCAGCAGGTTTGAGTTAGCGGGCTACAATGAGCAGTTCTTC. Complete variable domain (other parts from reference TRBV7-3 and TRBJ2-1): GAGVSQTPSNKVTEKGKYVELRCDPISGHTALYWYRQSLGQGPEFLIYFQGTGAADDSGLPNDRFFAVRPEGSVSTLKIQRTERGDSAVYLCASRFELAGYNEQFFGPGTRLTVL.

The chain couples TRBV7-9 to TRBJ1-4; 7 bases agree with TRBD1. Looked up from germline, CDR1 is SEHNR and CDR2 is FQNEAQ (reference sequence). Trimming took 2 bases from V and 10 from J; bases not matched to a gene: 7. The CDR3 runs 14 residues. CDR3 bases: TGTGCCAGCAGCTTATGGGACAGTAATTCAAAACTGTTTTTT. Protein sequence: CASSLWDSNSKLFF. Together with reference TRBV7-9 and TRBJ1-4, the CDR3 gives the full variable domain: DTGVSQNPRHKITKRGQNVTFRCDPISEHNRLYWYRQTLGQGPEFLTYFQNEAQLEKSRLLSDRFSAERPKGSFSTLEIQRTEQGDSAMYLCASSLWDSNSKLFFGSGTQLSVL.

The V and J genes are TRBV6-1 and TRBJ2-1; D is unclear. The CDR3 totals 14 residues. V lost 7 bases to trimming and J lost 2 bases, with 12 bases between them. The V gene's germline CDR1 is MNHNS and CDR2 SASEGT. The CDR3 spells CASKWTTAYNEQFF. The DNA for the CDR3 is TGTGCCAGCAAGTGGACCACCGCCTACAATGAGCAGTTCTTC.

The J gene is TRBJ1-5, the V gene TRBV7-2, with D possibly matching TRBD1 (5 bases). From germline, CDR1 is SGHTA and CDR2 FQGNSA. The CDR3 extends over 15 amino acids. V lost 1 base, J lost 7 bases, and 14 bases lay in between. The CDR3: CASSLEGGAGQPQHF. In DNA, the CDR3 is TGTGCCAGCAGCTTAGAGGGAGGGGCCGGGCAGCCCCAGCATTTT.

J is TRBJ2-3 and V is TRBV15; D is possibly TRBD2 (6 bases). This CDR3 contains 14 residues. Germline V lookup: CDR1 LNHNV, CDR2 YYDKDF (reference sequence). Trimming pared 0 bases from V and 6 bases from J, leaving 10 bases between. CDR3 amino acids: CATSRDQAGDTQYF. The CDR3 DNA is TGTGCCACCAGCAGAGATCAGGCGGGGGATACGCAGTATTTT.